This is a list of T cell receptor beta chains from one sample in a study of siplizumab effects on memory and regulatory T cells. Libraries were prepared by immunoSEQ multiplex PCR; TCRdb keeps only in-frame clonotypes and omits some of them. The sample has some 100,000 clones, 94% seen once. Sequenced sample: non-Treg CD4+ T cells sorted from blood. These receptors were taken from a human donor in good health. Each CDR3 is given without its conserved first and last residue. Rows give clone size only sometimes, using once, few, many, or a class for an expanded clone.

v_gene	abundance	j_gene	len	CDR3aa
TRBV2	once	TRBJ1-1	13	ASSEGGTGNTEAF
TRBV10-3	-	TRBJ2-1	13	AISIGLSSYNEQF
TRBV2	-	TRBJ2-1	12	ASAGMDSYNEQF
TRBV29-1	once	TRBJ2-5	12	SVSKRGLKETQY
TRBV6-1	once	TRBJ1-3	15	ASSERLGGHSGNTIY
TRBV6-5	-	TRBJ2-5	13	ASSYIFGGEETQY
TRBV9	-	TRBJ1-1	12	ASSVQDMNTEAF
TRBV10-3	-	TRBJ2-7	10	AISGTSSEQY
TRBV12-1	-	TRBJ2-2	11	ASSPGPAGELF
TRBV6-6	-	TRBJ2-7	12	ASSKPGQGGEQY
TRBV15	-	TRBJ2-2	12	ATSRDLASRELF
TRBV30	-	TRBJ2-7	11	AWSLNGVYEQY
TRBV10-3	-	TRBJ1-3	12	AISGTDSGNTIY
TRBV18	-	TRBJ2-5	13	ASSPRSVFQETQH
TRBV2	-	TRBJ2-1	9	ASSPPGGQF
TRBV6-1	few	TRBJ2-5	13	ASRGLAGGGQTQY
TRBV7-3	-	TRBJ2-3	11	ASSMEVQDTQY
TRBV6-5	-	TRBJ2-5	11	ASSYSSWETQY
TRBV28	-	TRBJ2-2	14	ASSLTGTPNTGELF
TRBV6-1	-	TRBJ1-4	13	ASSEVRGGQEKLF
TRBV19	-	TRBJ2-7	14	ASSREPGPRPYEQY
TRBV10-3	-	TRBJ2-1	12	AISRDAAGGEQF
TRBV6-6	-	TRBJ1-2	11	ASSYLGGDGYT
TRBV2	-	TRBJ2-1	12	ASSELREGNEQF
TRBV19	-	TRBJ2-1	13	ASSIASSVIREQF
TRBV28	-	TRBJ1-4	13	ASSLGAGTTEKLF
TRBV19	-	TRBJ1-1	14	ASRTGTATWDTEAF
TRBV5-1	once	TRBJ1-2	11	ASSLAQRAGYT
TRBV2	once	TRBJ2-7	11	ASSRGAAYEQY
TRBV6-6	-	TRBJ1-5	13	ASSVGKRSNQPQH
TRBV9	-	TRBJ2-3	13	ASSVDVGGTDTQY
TRBV4-1	-	TRBJ2-7	11	ASSQGASYEQY
TRBV7-9	-	TRBJ1-1	13	ASSPRGLMNTEAF
TRBV15	-	TRBJ2-7	11	ATSRDLYYEQY
TRBV18	once	TRBJ1-5	14	ASSRGVGDSNQPQH
TRBV6-6	-	TRBJ2-7	13	ASSPGGTGGREQY
TRBV5-1	-	TRBJ2-1	14	ASSPPPHAEYNEQF
TRBV2	-	TRBJ2-2	12	ASSREKNTGELF
TRBV19	-	TRBJ2-1	13	ASSRTSGRANEQF
TRBV25-1	once	TRBJ1-1	11	ASSEEYRGHAF
TRBV2	-	TRBJ2-6	12	ASSLDAGANVLT
TRBV19	once	TRBJ1-1	12	ASRGLGGKTEAF
TRBV5-8	-	TRBJ2-5	13	ASSHRDTFQETQY
TRBV28	once	TRBJ1-3	13	ASSLPRGSGNTIY
TRBV10-2	-	TRBJ2-7	15	ASSETTSGFSLYEQY
TRBV4-1	-	TRBJ1-5	12	ASSQGTGNQPQH
TRBV5-6	-	TRBJ1-5	14	ASSFLGQGLNQPQH
TRBV5-1	-	TRBJ2-6	17	ASSLAPSGRFSGANVLT
TRBV6-5	-	TRBJ2-2	12	ASSLGTATGELF
TRBV5-6	-	TRBJ2-1	12	ASSIRSSYNEQF
TRBV5-4	-	TRBJ1-3	14	ASSLELDLSGNTIY
TRBV19	-	TRBJ2-1	10	ASSLRRAEQF
TRBV5-4	-	TRBJ2-3	14	ASSSALTSGTDTQY
TRBV23-1	-	TRBJ2-5	10	ASSHSKETQY
TRBV28	-	TRBJ2-7	13	ASSLTGTVSYEQY
TRBV23-1	once	TRBJ1-5	14	ASITTGVTSNQPQH
TRBV4-1	-	TRBJ2-5	16	ASSPQGLAGAIGETQY
TRBV2	-	TRBJ2-1	12	ASTYSGRNNEQF
TRBV5-1	-	TRBJ1-2	11	ASSQQRNYGYT